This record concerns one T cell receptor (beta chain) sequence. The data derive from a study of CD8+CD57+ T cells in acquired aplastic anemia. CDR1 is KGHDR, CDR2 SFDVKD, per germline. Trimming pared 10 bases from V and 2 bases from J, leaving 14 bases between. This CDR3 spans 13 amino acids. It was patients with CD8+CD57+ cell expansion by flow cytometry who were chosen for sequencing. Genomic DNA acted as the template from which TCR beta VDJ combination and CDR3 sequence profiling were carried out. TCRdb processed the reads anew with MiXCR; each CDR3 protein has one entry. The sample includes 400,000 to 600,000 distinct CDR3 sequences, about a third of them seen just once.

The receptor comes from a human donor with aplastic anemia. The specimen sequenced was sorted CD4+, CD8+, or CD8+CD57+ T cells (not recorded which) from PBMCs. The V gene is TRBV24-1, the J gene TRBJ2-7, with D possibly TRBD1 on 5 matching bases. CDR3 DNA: TGTGCCACATGGGGCAGGGAAGCCTACGAGCAGTACTTC. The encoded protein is CATWGREAYEQYF.